This entry concerns a single T cell receptor (beta chain). The germline gene is not matched at one end of the junction; a read error may be the cause. This entry comes from a study of control samples from healthy donors and cancer patients. Method: immunoSEQ multiplex PCR; TCRdb's copy keeps in-frame clones and lacks some. The sample yields approximately 160,000 clones, 75% to 95% seen once. This CDR3 has 16 residues. CDR1 is SGHDN, CDR2 FVKESK, per germline. V and J are TRBV14 and TRBJ1-1; tentatively, D is TRBD1 (5 bases). The receptor comes from a woman aged 40 to 50 in good health. Input material: blood. CDR3 in DNA: TGTGCCAACAGCCAATCGCTGGGGGAGTGGATCACTGAAGCTTTCTTT. It yields the protein CANSQSLGEWITEAFF.